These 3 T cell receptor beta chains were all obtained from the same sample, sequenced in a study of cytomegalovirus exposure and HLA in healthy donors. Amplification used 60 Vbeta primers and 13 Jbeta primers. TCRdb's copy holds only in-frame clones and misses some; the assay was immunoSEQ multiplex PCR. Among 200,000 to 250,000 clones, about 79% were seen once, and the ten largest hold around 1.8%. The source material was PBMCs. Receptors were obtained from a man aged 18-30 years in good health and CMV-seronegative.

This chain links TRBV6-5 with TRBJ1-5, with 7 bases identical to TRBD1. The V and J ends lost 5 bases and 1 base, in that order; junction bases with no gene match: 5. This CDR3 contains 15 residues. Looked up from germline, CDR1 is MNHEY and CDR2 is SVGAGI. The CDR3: CASSQTGNSNQPQHF. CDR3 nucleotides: TGTGCCAGCAGTCAGACAGGGAACAGCAATCAGCCCCAGCATTTT.

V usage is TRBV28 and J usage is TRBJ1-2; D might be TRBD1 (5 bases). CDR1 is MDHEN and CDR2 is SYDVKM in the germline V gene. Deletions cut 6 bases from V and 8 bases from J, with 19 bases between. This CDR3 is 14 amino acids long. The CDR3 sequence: CASRLFRQPWGYTF. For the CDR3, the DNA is TGTGCCAGCAGACTTTTCCGACAGCCTTGGGGCTACACCTTC.

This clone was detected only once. The CDR3 DNA is TGTGCCAGCAGTTACGGGGAGCGACATGCCTACGAGCAGTACTTC. Its protein product is CASSYGERHAYEQYF. V and J are TRBV6-5 and TRBJ2-7; D is perhaps TRBD2 (5 bases). The CDR3 is made up of 15 amino acids. CDR1 is MNHEY, CDR2 SVGAGI, per germline. Trimming shortened V by 2 bases and J by 2 bases, and 13 bases separated the two germline ends.